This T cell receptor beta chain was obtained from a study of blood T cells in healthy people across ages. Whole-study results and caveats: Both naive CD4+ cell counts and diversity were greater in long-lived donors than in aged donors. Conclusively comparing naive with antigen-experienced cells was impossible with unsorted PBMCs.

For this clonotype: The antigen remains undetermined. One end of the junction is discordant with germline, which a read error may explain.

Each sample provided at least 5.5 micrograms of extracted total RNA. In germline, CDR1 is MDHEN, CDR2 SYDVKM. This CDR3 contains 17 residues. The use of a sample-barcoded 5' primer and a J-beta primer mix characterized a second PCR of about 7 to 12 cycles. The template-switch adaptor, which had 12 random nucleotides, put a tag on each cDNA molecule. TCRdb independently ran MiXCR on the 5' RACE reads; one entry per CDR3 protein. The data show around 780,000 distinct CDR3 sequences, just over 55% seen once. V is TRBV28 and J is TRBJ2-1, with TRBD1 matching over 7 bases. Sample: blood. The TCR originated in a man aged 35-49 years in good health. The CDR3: CTSSSISLEGASNEQFF. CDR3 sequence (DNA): TGTACCAGCAGCTCTATCTCCTTAGAGGGGGCCTCCAATGAGCAGTTCTTC. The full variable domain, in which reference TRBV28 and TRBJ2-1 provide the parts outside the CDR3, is DVKVTQSSRYLVKRTGEKVFLECVQDMDHENMFWYRQDPGLGLRLIYFSYDVKMKEKGDIPEGYSVSREKKERFSLILESASTNQTSMYLCTSSSISLEGASNEQFFGPGTRLTVL.